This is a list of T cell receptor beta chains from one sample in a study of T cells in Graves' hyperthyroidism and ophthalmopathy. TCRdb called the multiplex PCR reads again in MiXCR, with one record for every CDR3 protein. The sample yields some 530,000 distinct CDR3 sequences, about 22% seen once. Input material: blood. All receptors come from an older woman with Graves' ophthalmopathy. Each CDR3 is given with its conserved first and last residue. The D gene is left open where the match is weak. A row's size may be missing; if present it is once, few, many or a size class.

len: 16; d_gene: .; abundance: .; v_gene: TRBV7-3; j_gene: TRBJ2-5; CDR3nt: TGTGCCAGCAGCTTAATGGGCGGCGTCCCCGCAGAGACCCAGTACTTC; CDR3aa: CASSLMGGVPAETQYF
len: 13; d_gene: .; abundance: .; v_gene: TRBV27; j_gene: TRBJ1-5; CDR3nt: TGCGCCAGCAGCTTAGGGGGTTCTCAGCCCCAGCATTTT; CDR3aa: CASSLGGSQPQHF
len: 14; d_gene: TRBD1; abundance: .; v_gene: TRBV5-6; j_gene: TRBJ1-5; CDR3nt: TGTGCCAGCAGTATCAGGGGGAGGAATCAGCCCCAGCATTTT; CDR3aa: CASSIRGRNQPQHF
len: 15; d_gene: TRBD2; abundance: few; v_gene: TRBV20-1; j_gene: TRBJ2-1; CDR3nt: TGCAGTGCTAGAGATTTCGTCTTAGCGGGCAATGAGCAGTTCTTC; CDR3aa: CSARDFVLAGNEQFF
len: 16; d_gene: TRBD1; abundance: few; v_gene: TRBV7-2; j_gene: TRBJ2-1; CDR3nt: TGTGCCAGCAGCTTAGCCCTGGACAGGGGGCACAATGAGCAGTTCTTC; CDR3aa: CASSLALDRGHNEQFF
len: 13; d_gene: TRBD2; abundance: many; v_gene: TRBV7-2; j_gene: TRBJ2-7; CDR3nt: TGTGCCAGCAGCGCGGGACTAGTCGGCGAGCAGTACTTC; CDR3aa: CASSAGLVGEQYF
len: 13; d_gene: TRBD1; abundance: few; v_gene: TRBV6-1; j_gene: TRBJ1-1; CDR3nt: TGTGCCAGCAGTCACCAGGGGGGCACTGAAGCTTTCTTT; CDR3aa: CASSHQGGTEAFF
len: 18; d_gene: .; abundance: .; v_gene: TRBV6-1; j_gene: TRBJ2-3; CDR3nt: TGTGCCAGCAGTGAACTAGCGAGAGGCCCCGAGGGGACAGATACGCAGTATTTT; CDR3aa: CASSELARGPEGTDTQYF
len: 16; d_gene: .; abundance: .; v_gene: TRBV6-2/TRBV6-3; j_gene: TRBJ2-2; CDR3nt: TGTGCCAGCAGTTACCAAAGGACTAAGAACACCGGGGAGCTGTTTTTT; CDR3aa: CASSYQRTKNTGELFF
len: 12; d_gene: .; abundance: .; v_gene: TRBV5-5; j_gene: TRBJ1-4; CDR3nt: TGTGCCAGCAGCGGGGTTGGAGAAAAACTGTTTTTT; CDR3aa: CASSGVGEKLFF
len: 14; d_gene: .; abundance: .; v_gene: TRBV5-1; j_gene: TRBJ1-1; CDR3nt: TGCGCCAGCCACAAGGACAACACAAACACTGAAGCTTTCTTT; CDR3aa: CASHKDNTNTEAFF
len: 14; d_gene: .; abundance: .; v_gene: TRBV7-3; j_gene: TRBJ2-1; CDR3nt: TGTGCCAGCAGCTTAAACCCCGCGGGTAATGAGCAGTTCTTC; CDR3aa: CASSLNPAGNEQFF
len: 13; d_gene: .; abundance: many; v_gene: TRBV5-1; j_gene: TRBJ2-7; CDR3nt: TGCGCCAGCAGCTTGGGGGACACCTACGAGCAGTACTTC; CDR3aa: CASSLGDTYEQYF
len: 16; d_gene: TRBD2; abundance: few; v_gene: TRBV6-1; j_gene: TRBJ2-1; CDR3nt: TGTGCCAGCAGTGCCGGGCTACTAGCGGGAGTAGGTGAGCAGTTCTTC; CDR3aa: CASSAGLLAGVGEQFF
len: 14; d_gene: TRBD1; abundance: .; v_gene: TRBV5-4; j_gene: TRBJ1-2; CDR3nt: TGTGCCAGCAGTGTGACAGGGGAAGTTGGAGGCTACACCTTC; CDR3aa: CASSVTGEVGGYTF
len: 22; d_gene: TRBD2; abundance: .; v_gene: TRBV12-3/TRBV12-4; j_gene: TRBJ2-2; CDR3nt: TGTGCCAGCAGTTTAGATCAGGGTTTCGGGCAACTAGCGGGAGGGCTTGGCGGGGAGCTGTTTTTT; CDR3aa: CASSLDQGFGQLAGGLGGELFF
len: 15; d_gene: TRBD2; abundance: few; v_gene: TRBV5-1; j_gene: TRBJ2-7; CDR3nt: TGCGCCAGCAGCTTGACTAGCGACGTTACCCACGAGCAGTACTTC; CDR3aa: CASSLTSDVTHEQYF
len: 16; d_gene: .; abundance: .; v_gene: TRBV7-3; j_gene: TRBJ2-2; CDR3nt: TGTGCCAGCAGCCCAATCCCCCGGGGACGCACCGGGGAGCTGTTTTTT; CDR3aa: CASSPIPRGRTGELFF
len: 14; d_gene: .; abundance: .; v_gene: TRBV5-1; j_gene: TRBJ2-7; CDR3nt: TGCGCCAGCAGCTTGGGGGGGAAATTCTACGAGCAGTACTTC; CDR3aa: CASSLGGKFYEQYF
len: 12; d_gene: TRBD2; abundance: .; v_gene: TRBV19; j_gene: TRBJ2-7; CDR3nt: TGTGCCAGCACAGCGGGGTCCTACGAGCAGTACTTC; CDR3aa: CASTAGSYEQYF
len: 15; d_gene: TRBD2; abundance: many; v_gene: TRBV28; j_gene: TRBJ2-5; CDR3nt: TGTGCCAGCAGTCTTGTTTTAGCGGGGCAAGAGACCCAGTACTTC; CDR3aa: CASSLVLAGQETQYF
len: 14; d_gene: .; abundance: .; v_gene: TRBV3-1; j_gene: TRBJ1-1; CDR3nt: TGTGCCAGCAGCCAAGGGGGTAGCTTCACTGAAGCTTTCTTT; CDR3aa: CASSQGGSFTEAFF
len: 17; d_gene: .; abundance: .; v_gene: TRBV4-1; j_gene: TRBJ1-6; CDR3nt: TGCGCCAGCAGCCAAGGCCCCACGGGGGGCGGTTATTCACCCCTCCACTTT; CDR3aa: CASSQGPTGGGYSPLHF
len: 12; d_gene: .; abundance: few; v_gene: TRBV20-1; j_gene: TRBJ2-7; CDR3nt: TGCAGTGTCCCTCGGAGCTCCTACGAGCAGTACTTC; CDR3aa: CSVPRSSYEQYF
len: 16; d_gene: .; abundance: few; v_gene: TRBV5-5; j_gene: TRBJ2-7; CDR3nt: TGTGCCAGCAGCTTGTCCCCTGTAGCGGTAATCTACGAGCAGTACTTC; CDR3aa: CASSLSPVAVIYEQYF
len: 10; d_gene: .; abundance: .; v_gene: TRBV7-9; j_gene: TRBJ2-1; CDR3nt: TGTGCCAGCAGCGGGACTCAGCAGTTCTTC; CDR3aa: CASSGTQQFF
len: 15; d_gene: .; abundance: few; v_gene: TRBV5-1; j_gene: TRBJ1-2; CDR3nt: TGCGCCAGCAGCTTGAGCCGGGGGCAAGGCTATGGCTACACCTTC; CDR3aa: CASSLSRGQGYGYTF
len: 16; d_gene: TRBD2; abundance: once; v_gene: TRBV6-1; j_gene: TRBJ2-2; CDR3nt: TGTGCCAGCAACCCCCCTAGCGGGAGCGTAGCCGGGGAGCTGTTTTTT; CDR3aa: CASNPPSGSVAGELFF
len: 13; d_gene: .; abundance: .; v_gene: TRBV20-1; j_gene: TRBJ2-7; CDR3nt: TGCAGTGCTAGAGAAAATAGAGGGAATGAGCAGTACTTC; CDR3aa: CSARENRGNEQYF
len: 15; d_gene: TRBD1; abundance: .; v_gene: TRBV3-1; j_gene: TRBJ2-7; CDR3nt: TGTGCCAGCAGCCAAGCTACGCTCGGACAGGGATGGCAGTACTTC; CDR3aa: CASSQATLGQGWQYF
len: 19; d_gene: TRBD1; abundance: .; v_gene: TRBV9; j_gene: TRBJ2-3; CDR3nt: TGTGCCAGCAGCGCAATCCCGGGACAGGGATTGGCAAGCACAGATACGCAGTATTTT; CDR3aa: CASSAIPGQGLASTDTQYF
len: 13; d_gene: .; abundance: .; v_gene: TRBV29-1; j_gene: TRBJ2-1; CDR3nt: TGCAGCGCCGGGACTTCAGAATACAATGAGCAGTTCTTC; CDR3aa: CSAGTSEYNEQFF
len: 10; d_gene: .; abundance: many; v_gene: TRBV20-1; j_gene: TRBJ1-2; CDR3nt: TGCAGTACGAGTGCCTATGGCTACACCTTC; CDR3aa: CSTSAYGYTF
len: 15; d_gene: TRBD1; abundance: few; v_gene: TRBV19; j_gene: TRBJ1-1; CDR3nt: TGTGCCAGCAACTCCTTGGGACAGTGGAACACTGAAGCTTTCTTT; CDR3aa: CASNSLGQWNTEAFF
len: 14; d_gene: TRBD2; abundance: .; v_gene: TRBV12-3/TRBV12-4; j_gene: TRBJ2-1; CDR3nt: TGTGCCAGCAGTCGACTAGCGGCAATGGGTGAGCAGTTCTTC; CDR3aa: CASSRLAAMGEQFF
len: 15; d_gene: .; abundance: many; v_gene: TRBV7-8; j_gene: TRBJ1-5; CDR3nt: TGTGCCAGCAGCCCGGAGGGGGGTGGTTTGCAGCCCCAGCATTTT; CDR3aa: CASSPEGGGLQPQHF
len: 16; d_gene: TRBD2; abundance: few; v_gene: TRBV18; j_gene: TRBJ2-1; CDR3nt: TGTGCCAGCTCACCAATTGGGACTAAAGCCTACAATGAGCAGTTCTTC; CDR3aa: CASSPIGTKAYNEQFF
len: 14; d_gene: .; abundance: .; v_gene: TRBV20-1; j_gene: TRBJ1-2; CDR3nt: TGCAGTGCTAGAGCGTGGACAGAAGTATATGGCTACACCTTC; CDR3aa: CSARAWTEVYGYTF
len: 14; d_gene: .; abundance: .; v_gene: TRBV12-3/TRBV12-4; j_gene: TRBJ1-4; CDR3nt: TGTGCCAGCAGTTTAGCGGGAGGTGCTGAAAAACTGTTTTTT; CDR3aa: CASSLAGGAEKLFF
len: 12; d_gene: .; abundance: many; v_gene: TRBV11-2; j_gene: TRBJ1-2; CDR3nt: TGTGCCAGCAGCCCAGACATAGGTGGCTACACCTTC; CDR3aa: CASSPDIGGYTF
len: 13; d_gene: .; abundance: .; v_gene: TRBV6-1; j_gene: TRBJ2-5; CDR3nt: TGTGCCAGCAGAGCCCCAGGTCGGGAGACCCAGTACTTC; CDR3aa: CASRAPGRETQYF
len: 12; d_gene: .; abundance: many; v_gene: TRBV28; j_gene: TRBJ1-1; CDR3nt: TGTGCCAGCAGTTTTCGAGGTGGAGAAGCTTTCTTT; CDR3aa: CASSFRGGEAFF